Given below is one TCR beta chain in context. Its antigen is undetermined. This sample stems from a study of cytotoxic CD8 clonotypes in ibrutinib-treated CLL. Study-wide findings and caveats: Clonality (at baseline) was higher than in age-matched healthy donors and tracked circulating CD8+ T-cell counts.

Libraries were prepared by immunoSEQ multiplex PCR; TCRdb keeps only in-frame clonotypes and omits some of them. The sample holds about 86,000 clones, roughly 84% seen once. The CDR3 is made up of 15 amino acids. The material sequenced was PBMCs, taken before ibrutinib treatment. The chain uses TRBV21-1 and TRBJ2-2; the table's D call, TRBD1, was not checked against the DNA. TRBV21-1 is assigned pseudogene status. The sequence derives from a human donor with chronic lymphocytic leukemia. The CDR3, as DNA: TGTGCCAGCAGCAAAGGGCAGGGTGGCACCGGGGAGCTGTTTTTT. Amino acids: CASSKGQGGTGELFF.